This T cell receptor beta chain is from a study of T cell changes during pregnancy in multiple sclerosis. This table comes from immunoSEQ multiplex PCR, and its TCRdb copy is limited to in-frame clones, with some not included. The sample yields almost 50,000 clones, approximately 92% seen once. The receptor comes from a female donor with multiple sclerosis, enrolled in a pregnancy study. The starting material was peripheral blood, obtained after pregnancy.

The CDR3 spells CASSLWTGGRAGELFF. CDR3 in DNA: TGCGCCAGCAGCTTATGGACAGGGGGTAGGGCCGGGGAGCTGTTTTTT. This chain joins TRBV5-1 and TRBJ2-2; 10 bases are shared with TRBD1. The CDR3 totals 16 residues. V dropped 2 bases and J dropped 6; count of bases not matched to a gene: 7. Germline CDR1 and CDR2: SGHRS and YFSETQ.